This TCR beta chain is from a study of blood T cells in healthy people across ages. Points from the study as a whole: Naive T cell percentage showed a strong correlation with TCR beta diversity. The CMV status of each donor remained undetermined, and this could have confounded shifts in expanded clonotypes.

The second PCR ran about 6 to 12 cycles with a sample-barcoded 5' primer and J-beta primers. TCRdb fed the 5' RACE reads into MiXCR, producing one record per CDR3 protein. The sample yields 1.5 million to 2 million distinct CDR3 sequences, 30% to 35% seen once. This clonotype was counted at least ten times. The antigen remains unidentified. The CDR3 totals 17 residues. Trimming removed 3 bases at V and 4 bases at J, with 21 bases between. Germline lookup yields CDR1 ENHRY and CDR2 SYGVKD. V is TRBV10-3 and J is TRBJ2-5; D could derive from TRBD1 or TRBD2 (5 bases each). The sequenced sample consisted of blood. This TCR was sampled from a woman in her 30s in good health. In DNA form, the CDR3 reads TGTGCCATCAGTGACGTGAGTCGGGGACGGGAAAGAGAGACCCAGTACTTC. Translating gives CAISDVSRGRERETQYF.